Each of the 26 T cell receptor beta chains below was sequenced from the same sample in a study of T cells in Graves' hyperthyroidism and ophthalmopathy. RNA transcripts provided the source from which TCR beta CDR3 regions were amplified. Primed by the HTBI set, a first-round RT-PCR was run on the TCR CDR3. TCRdb re-called the multiplex PCR reads through MiXCR, storing one row per CDR3 protein. In the table there are roughly 500,000 distinct CDR3 sequences, approximately 48% of which are singletons. The specimen sequenced was peripheral blood or thyroid tissue (not recorded which). The origin of the receptors is an adult woman with Graves' disease, either hyperthyroidism or ophthalmopathy (not recorded which).

V is TRBV11-3 and J is TRBJ2-2; D gene unclear. There are 15 residues in the CDR3. Germline V lookup: CDR1 SGHNT, CDR2 YENEEA. Trimming left V 5 bases short and J 4 bases short, with 14 bases between. The CDR3 nucleotides read TGTGCCAGCAGCCGAAGTGTATATGCCACCGGGGAGCTGTTTTTT. Encoded protein: CASSRSVYATGELFF. Together with reference TRBV11-3 and TRBJ2-2, the CDR3 gives the full variable domain: EAGVVQSPRYKIIEKKQPVAFWCNPISGHNTLYWYLQNLGQGPELLIRYENEEAVDDSQLPKDRFSAERLKGVDSTLKIQPAELGDSAVYLCASSRSVYATGELFFGEGSRLTVL.

V and J are TRBV20-1 and TRBJ1-4; 7 positions match TRBD1. The CDR3 spans 13 residues. The V gene's germline CDR1 is DFQATT and CDR2 SNEGSKA (reference sequence). J lost 3 bases, V lost 6 bases, and 4 bases had no gene match. CDR3 DNA sequence: TGCAGTGCAACCGGGACAGCTAATGAAAAACTGTTTTTT. Its translation: CSATGTANEKLFF.

The chain carries TRBV3-1 and TRBJ1-1, with D unclear. There are 12 residues in the CDR3. In germline, CDR1 is LGHDT, CDR2 YNNKEL (reference sequence). The V and J ends lost 6 bases and 4 bases respectively, with 9 bases between them. The CDR3: CASRLGFTEAFF. The CDR3 nucleotides read TGTGCCAGCAGACTAGGGTTCACTGAAGCTTTCTTT.

This clonotype was picked up many times. The genes are TRBV9 and TRBJ2-5, with 8 bases fitting TRBD1. V dropped 0 bases and J dropped 4; count of bases not matched to a gene: 2. This CDR3 is 14 amino acids long. Germline CDR1 and CDR2: SGDLS and YYNGEE. The CDR3 sequence is CASSVGTGPETQYF. The CDR3 nucleotides are TGTGCCAGCAGCGTAGGGACAGGGCCAGAGACCCAGTACTTC.

A remark on this clonotype: A read error may explain this, as a much larger clone is one base away. The DNA of the CDR3 is TGTGCCGGCAGCACAGCGACCGGGGAGCTGTTTTTT. It codes for CAGSTATGELFF. The chain has TRBV7-8 and TRBJ2-2, with no clear D. Germline loops: CDR1 SGHVS, CDR2 FQNEAQ. CDR3 size: 12 residues.

In this sample, this clonotype turned up many times. V and J are TRBV7-9 and TRBJ2-7; D perhaps matches TRBD1 (6 bases). Germline CDR1 and CDR2: SEHNR and FQNEAQ (reference sequence). V lost 5 bases, J lost 6 bases, and 20 bases lay in between. This CDR3 has 15 amino acids. The CDR3 loop reads CASSTPGTSILEQYF. CDR3 bases: TGTGCCAGCAGCACGCCCGGGACAAGTATACTCGAGCAGTACTTC.

This clonotype was recorded a few times. The genes are TRBV7-6 and TRBJ2-6; D possibly matches TRBD1 or TRBD2 (5 bases each). V gave up 3 bases and J gave up 0 bases, with 12 bases separating them. CDR3 length equals 17 residues. Germline assignment: CDR1 SGHVS and CDR2 FNYEAQ. CDR3 sequence: CASSFGGSSSGANVLTF. DNA of the CDR3: TGTGCCAGCAGCTTTGGGGGATCAAGCTCTGGGGCCAACGTCCTGACTTTC.

Many counts were recorded for this clonotype. The junction departs from germline at one end; a sequencing error may be responsible. The chain carries TRBV7-9 and TRBJ2-7, with 7 nucleotides matching TRBD2. Germline CDR1 SEHNR, CDR2 FQNEAQ (reference sequence). This CDR3 spans 14 amino acids. The CDR3 region is CASSLDPGGYEQYF. The CDR3 region has the DNA TGTGCCAGCAGTTTAGACCCGGGGGGTTACGAGCAGTACTTC.

This clonotype was recorded a few times. The V call is TRBV6-2 or TRBV6-3, the J call TRBJ2-5; 9 bases align to TRBD2. Losses at the gene ends were 7 bases for V and 5 bases for J; bases not matched to a gene: 2. Germline V lookup: CDR1 MNHEY, CDR2 SVGEGT. The length of the CDR3 is 12 residues. The CDR3 loop reads CASTSGVETQYF. The CDR3 nucleotides read TGTGCCAGCACTAGCGGGGTGGAGACCCAGTACTTC.

This rearrangement joins TRBV2 to TRBJ1-4; D possibly corresponds to TRBD1 (5 bases). Germline V gives CDR1 SNHLY, CDR2 FYNNEI. V was trimmed by 6 bases and J by 6 bases, leaving 17 bases between them. This CDR3 is built from 15 residues. The CDR3 DNA follows: TGTGCCAGCAGGAGCAAGGGCAGGGTTTATGAAAAACTGTTTTTT. This translates into CASRSKGRVYEKLFF.

This chain connects TRBV29-1 to TRBJ1-4; tentatively, D is TRBD1 (6 bases). The CDR3 totals 14 residues. V dropped 4 bases and J dropped 7 bases, with 16 bases sitting between them. Germline V gene sequence: CDR1 SQVTM, CDR2 ANQGSEA. Here the CDR3 DNA reads TGCAGCGTTGCGCTCACAGGGAACACTGAAAAACTGTTTTTT. Amino acid sequence: CSVALTGNTEKLFF. Full variable domain (missing parts from reference TRBV29-1 and TRBJ1-4): SAVISQKPSRDICQRGTSLTIQCQVDSQVTMMFWYRQQPGQSLTLIATANQGSEATYESGFVIDKFPISRPNLTFSTLTVSNMSPEDSSIYLCSVALTGNTEKLFFGSGTQLSVL.

This clonotype was observed at least ten times. The chain uses TRBV15 and TRBJ1-5, with a possible D match to TRBD1 (5 bases). The CDR3 extends over 14 amino acids. Deletions cut 4 bases from V and 6 bases from J, with 13 bases between. The germline V gene has CDR1 LNHNV and CDR2 YYDKDF (reference sequence). CDR3 nucleotide sequence: TGTGCCACCAGCAAGGTCGAAGGGGTTCAGCCCCAGCATTTT. Translation gives CATSKVEGVQPQHF. Full variable domain (remainder filled in from reference TRBV15 and TRBJ1-5): DAMVIQNPRYQVTQFGKPVTLSCSQTLNHNVMYWYQQKSSQAPKLLFHYYDKDFNNEADTPDNFQSRRPNTSFCFLDIRSPGLGDTAMYLCATSKVEGVQPQHFGDGTRLSIL.

There are many counts of this clonotype. V usage is TRBV20-1 and J usage is TRBJ1-6; TRBD1 aligns across 10 bases. V trimming: 6 bases; J trimming: 9 bases; junction bases outside the gene matches: 8. Germline loops: CDR1 DFQATT, CDR2 SNEGSKA (reference sequence). The CDR3 sequence is 14 residues long. The CDR3 loop reads CSAGAGTGVSPLHF. The CDR3 bases are TGCAGTGCGGGGGCCGGGACAGGGGTTTCACCCCTCCACTTT.

This chain links TRBV20-1 with TRBJ2-3; D is tentatively TRBD1 or TRBD2 (6 bases each). With 5 bases removed from V and 4 bases from J, the gap between germline ends came to 19 bases. Germline V gene data show CDR1 as DFQATT and CDR2 as SNEGSKA (reference sequence). The CDR3 spans 15 residues. DNA of the CDR3: TGCAGTGCTGGACCCCGGAGGGGGAGCGCAGATACGCAGTATTTT. Its protein product is CSAGPRRGSADTQYF.

V usage is TRBV2 and J usage is TRBJ2-5, with D possibly being TRBD2 (5 bases). This CDR3 spans 15 amino acids. V lost 2 bases to trimming and J lost 11 bases, with 21 bases between them. Germline CDR1 is SNHLY and CDR2 is FYNNEI. This chain's CDR3 is CASSEIARTLGEQYF. The CDR3 DNA reads as TGTGCCAGCAGTGAAATCGCCCGCACCCTTGGGGAGCAGTACTTC.

V gene TRBV9 combines with J gene TRBJ1-6; TRBD1 matches 12 bases. The CDR3 has 16 residues. In germline, CDR1 is SGDLS, CDR2 YYNGEE. Unmatched junction bases numbered 7, after V lost 3 bases and J lost 9 bases. The CDR3 DNA follows: TGTGCCAGCAGCGCCGGGGGACAGGGGGCAAGTTCACCCCTCCACTTT. Translated, it gives CASSAGGQGASSPLHF.

The chain uses TRBV20-1 and TRBJ1-5; D possibly corresponds to TRBD1 (5 bases). Germline CDR1 reads DFQATT; CDR2 reads SNEGSKA (reference sequence). The CDR3 extends over 14 amino acids. Trimming removed 1 base from V and 3 bases from J, with 10 bases in between. CDR3 protein: CSARVDIINQPQHF. The CDR3 nucleotides read TGCAGTGCTAGAGTGGACATCATCAATCAGCCCCAGCATTTT.

This clonotype has a count of ten or more. CDR3 DNA sequence: TGTGCCAGTAGTCAACAGGGGGCGCGGACCGGGGAGCTGTTTTTT. This codes for CASSQQGARTGELFF. V is TRBV19 and J is TRBJ2-2; TRBD1 matches 9 bases. V was clipped by 5 bases and J by 5 bases; unmatched bases: 6. The CDR3 extends over 15 amino acids. Germline loops: CDR1 LNHDA, CDR2 SQIVND (reference sequence).

This clonotype has ten or more counts. V is TRBV5-6 and J is TRBJ2-7; either TRBD1 or TRBD2 may fit D (5 bases each). Germline V gene data show CDR1 as SGHDT and CDR2 as YYEEEE. V lost 4 bases and J lost 5, with 19 bases in between. There are 15 residues in the CDR3. The CDR3 is CASSPSPGRADEQYF. DNA of the CDR3: TGTGCCAGCAGCCCCTCTCCGGGACGCGCCGACGAGCAGTACTTC.

V gene TRBV2 combines with J gene TRBJ2-7; 12 bases agree with TRBD2. V shed 5 bases and J 5 bases; nucleotides not matched to a gene: 7. The V gene's germline CDR1 is SNHLY and CDR2 FYNNEI. The CDR3 runs to 15 residues. CDR3 sequence: CASSYQLAGGHEQYF. In DNA form, the CDR3 reads TGTGCCAGCAGTTACCAACTAGCGGGGGGCCACGAGCAGTACTTC.

The chain links TRBV29-1 to TRBJ1-4; TRBD1 aligns across 11 bases. The CDR3 is made up of 14 amino acids. V was clipped by 7 bases and J by 6 bases; unmatched bases: 7. In germline, CDR1 is SQVTM, CDR2 ANQGSEA. The CDR3 bases are TGCAGCGCACGACCGGGACAGGGGGATGAAAAACTGTTTTTT. Protein: CSARPGQGDEKLFF.

This clonotype occurred a few times. The V call is TRBV29-1, the J call TRBJ1-2, with TRBD1 as a possible D gene (6 bases). Per the germline V gene, CDR1 is SQVTM and CDR2 is ANQGSEA. The CDR3 is 12 amino acids. With 4 bases removed from V and 6 bases from J, the gap between germline ends came to 12 bases. CDR3 sequence reads: CSVGLGGDGYTF. In DNA, the CDR3 is TGCAGCGTTGGATTGGGGGGCGATGGCTACACCTTC.

The chain is built from TRBV7-9 and TRBJ1-1, with D possibly TRBD1 on 6 matching bases. This CDR3 is 15 amino acids long. V lost 10 bases and J 0 bases, leaving 18 bases between the germline ends. Germline assignment: CDR1 SEHNR and CDR2 FQNEAQ (reference sequence). The CDR3 sequence is CATGGTLVMNTEAFF. The CDR3 DNA follows: TGTGCCACGGGGGGGACACTAGTGATGAACACTGAAGCTTTCTTT. Full variable domain (remainder filled in from reference TRBV7-9 and TRBJ1-1): DTGVSQNPRHKITKRGQNVTFRCDPISEHNRLYWYRQTLGQGPEFLTYFQNEAQLEKSRLLSDRFSAERPKGSFSTLEIQRTEQGDSAMYLCATGGTLVMNTEAFFGQGTRLTVV.

The CDR3 DNA is TGTGCCAGCAGTGGGTCGACACGAAGCTATGGCTACACCTTC. Translating it yields CASSGSTRSYGYTF. The V call is TRBV27, the J call TRBJ1-2; D call uncertain. V was pared by 5 bases and J by 4 bases, with 14 bases between. The CDR3 runs to 14 residues. The germline gives CDR1 MNHEY, CDR2 SMNVEV (reference sequence).

Comment on this clonotype: A much more abundant neighbour one base away suggests this may be a read error. The conserved phenylalanine or tryptophan is not found at the CDR3 terminus, so this likely reflects a read error. The J gene is TRBJ1-5, the V gene TRBV12-3 or TRBV12-4; D call uncertain. V was trimmed by 1 base and J by 9 bases, leaving 13 bases between them. The CDR3 extends over 14 amino acids. The CDR3 sequence is CASSLEAASGPQHL. DNA of the CDR3: TGTGCCAGCAGTTTAGAGGCGGCCTCGGGGCCCCAGCATCTT.

The CDR3 coding sequence is TGTGCCAGCAGTCCTCTCGCGACAGTCTATGGCTACACCTTC. Translated, it gives CASSPLATVYGYTF. The chain couples TRBV6-6 to TRBJ1-2; the D gene is possibly TRBD1 (5 bases). The CDR3 spans 14 residues. The germline gives CDR1 MNHNY, CDR2 SVGAGI (reference sequence). V was shortened by 5 bases and J by 4 bases, with 14 bases between the two germline ends.